This TCR beta chain was captured in a study of T cells in tuberculosis. This CDR3 comprises 16 residues. Germline V gene data show CDR1 as SNHLY and CDR2 as FYNNEI. Trimming cost V 4 bases and J 1 base, with 14 bases left between them. Each donor contributed 95,000 or so T cells on average, unsorted. TCRdb's table, derived via immunoSEQ multiplex PCR, lists solely in-frame clones and lacks some. The sample has some 25,000 clones, 95% seen once. The source material was PBMCs. The sequence was collected from a donor between 5 and 29 years old with latent tuberculosis or without tuberculosis infection. The chain is built from TRBV2 and TRBJ1-5, with a possible D match to TRBD1 (6 bases). CDR3 DNA sequence: TGTGCCAGCAGTGTTCAGGGGACGAGGAGCAATCAGCCCCAGCATTTT. Protein: CASSVQGTRSNQPQHF.